These 24 T cell receptor beta chains came from one sample sequenced in a study of Graves' ophthalmopathy and Graves' hyperthyroidism. The authors amplified TCR beta CDR3 regions, and they did so from RNA transcripts for repertoire sequencing. Second-round multiplex PCR came after first-round RT-PCR with HTBI primers. TCRdb recomputed calls from the multiplex PCR reads with MiXCR, one row per CDR3 protein. The sample includes approximately 480,000 distinct CDR3 sequences, roughly an eighth of them seen just once. Sequencing was done on a sample of blood. The receptors stem from a woman aged 25 to 45 with Graves' ophthalmopathy.

This clonotype came up many times. This chain connects TRBV19 to TRBJ1-5, with D hard to call. V was shortened by 6 bases and J by 3 bases, with 9 bases between the two germline ends. CDR3 size: 13 residues. Per germline, CDR1 LNHDA and CDR2 SQIVND (reference sequence). Written as DNA, the CDR3 is TGTGCCAGTAGGAACACCCCCAATCAGCCCCAGCATTTT. Its protein product is CASRNTPNQPQHF.

This clonotype was counted many times. Germline is not matched at one junction end, which may reflect a read error. This rearrangement joins TRBV12-3 or TRBV12-4 to TRBJ2-4; 10 bases match TRBD1. The CDR3 is 15 residues long. CDR3 region: CASSQRQGAGNIKYF. In DNA, the CDR3 is TGTGCCAGCAGTCAGAGACAGGGGGCCGGAAACATTAAGTACTTC.

This clonotype showed up many times. The gene calls are TRBV2 and TRBJ2-7, with D tentatively TRBD1 (7 bases). The CDR3 length is 14 residues. Trimming took 3 bases from V and 4 from J, leaving 13 bases between them. CDR1 SNHLY and CDR2 FYNNEI come from the germline V gene. The CDR3: CASSEEGAMYEQYF. CDR3 nucleotides: TGTGCCAGCAGTGAGGAGGGGGCGATGTACGAGCAGTACTTC.

This clonotype has ten or more counts. V usage is TRBV24-1 and J usage is TRBJ1-5; D ambiguous. Germline loops: CDR1 KGHDR, CDR2 SFDVKD. The V end was cut by 3 bases, the J end by 0 bases, with 5 bases between. This CDR3 spans 14 amino acids. The CDR3: CATSDRRSNQPQHF. The CDR3 DNA reads as TGTGCCACCAGTGATAGACGTAGCAATCAGCCCCAGCATTTT.

This clonotype was seen a few times. A read error may account for a junction end that differs from germline. V usage is TRBV5-6 and J usage is TRBJ2-4; D is possibly TRBD1 or TRBD2 (6 bases each). The germline V gene has CDR1 SGHDT and CDR2 YYEEEE. This CDR3 comprises 12 residues. CDR3 bases: TGTGCCAGCAGCTTGGGGCGGGACATTAAGTACTTC. Its translation: CASSLGRDIKYF.

This clonotype was recorded at least ten times. The V gene is TRBV6-1, the J gene TRBJ2-5, with 8 bases aligning to TRBD1. The CDR3 is 17 residues long. V was clipped by 6 bases and J by 5 bases; unmatched bases: 17. Per germline, CDR1 MNHNS and CDR2 SASEGT. The chain's CDR3 is CASSETAGTGPGETQYF. The CDR3 nucleotides read TGTGCCAGCAGCGAAACAGCCGGGACAGGCCCGGGGGAGACCCAGTACTTC.

This clonotype showed up many times. The chain recombines TRBV6-5 with TRBJ1-5; unclear D gene. Germline CDR1 reads MNHEY; CDR2 reads SVGAGI. Trimming left V 3 bases short and J 0 bases short, with 18 bases between. CDR3 length: 18 residues. The CDR3 sequence: CASSYTRLETNSNQPQHF. The CDR3 nucleotides are TGTGCCAGCAGTTATACCCGCCTAGAAACCAATAGCAATCAGCCCCAGCATTTT.

This clonotype has just a few counts. This chain links TRBV10-3 with TRBJ2-7; D uncertain. Germline V gene sequence: CDR1 ENHRY, CDR2 SYGVKD. V was clipped by 8 bases and J by 5 bases, with 7 bases between them. This CDR3 has 10 amino acids. CDR3 protein: CAIGTHEQYF. CDR3 DNA sequence: TGTGCCATCGGAACCCACGAGCAGTACTTC.

This clonotype has at least ten counts. CDR3: CASTDGAYGNQPQHF. The DNA of the CDR3 is TGTGCCAGCACCGACGGGGCCTATGGCAATCAGCCCCAGCATTTT. The genes are TRBV2 and TRBJ1-5, with a tentative D call TRBD1 (5 bases). CDR3 length equals 15 residues. V was clipped by 7 bases and J by 2 bases, with 15 bases between them. Germline V gene data show CDR1 as SNHLY and CDR2 as FYNNEI. Supplemented by reference TRBV2 and TRBJ1-5, the full variable domain reads EPEVTQTPSHQVTQMGQEVILRCVPISNHLYFYWYRQILGQKVEFLVSFYNNEISEKSEIFDDQFSVERPDGSNFTLKIRSTKLEDSAMYFCASTDGAYGNQPQHFGDGTRLSIL.

A single count supports this clonotype. This CDR3 is CASGQEGYYEQYF. CDR3 coding DNA: TGTGCCAGTGGACAGGAAGGATACTACGAGCAGTACTTC. V gene TRBV6-2 or TRBV6-3 combines with J gene TRBJ2-7, with 7 bases identical to TRBD1. With 9 bases clipped from V and 3 bases from J, the junction kept 8 bases outside the gene matches. This CDR3 comprises 13 residues. Germline V lookup: CDR1 MNHEY, CDR2 SVGEGT.

This clonotype was recorded at least ten times. The CDR3 spells CASSGTGVIRETQYF. CDR3 sequence (DNA): TGTGCCAGCAGCGGGACGGGAGTGATTAGGGAGACCCAGTACTTC. V gene TRBV7-9 combines with J gene TRBJ2-5; D perhaps matches TRBD2 (6 bases). Germline V gene lookup returns CDR1 SEHNR and CDR2 FQNEAQ (reference sequence). The V end lost 5 bases, the J end lost 5 bases, and 18 bases lay between the germline ends. CDR3 length: 15 amino acids.

This clonotype has at least ten counts. V is TRBV27 and J is TRBJ2-7; D gene ambiguous. Looked up from germline, CDR1 is MNHEY and CDR2 is SMNVEV (reference sequence). V was cut by 2 bases and J by 0 bases, with 8 bases left in between. This CDR3 spans 14 amino acids. This chain's CDR3 is CASSLSRNSYEQYF. The CDR3 DNA follows: TGTGCCAGCAGTTTAAGCAGGAACTCCTACGAGCAGTACTTC.

This clonotype has only a few counts. The rearrangement links TRBV6-1 to TRBJ2-2, with D hard to call. Germline V gives CDR1 MNHNS, CDR2 SASEGT. CDR3 size: 13 residues. V lost 3 bases and J lost 4, with 6 bases in between. CDR3 DNA: TGTGCCAGCAGTGAGACGGTCACCGGGGAGCTGTTTTTT. The encoded protein is CASSETVTGELFF.

This clonotype was observed many times. J is TRBJ2-7 and V is TRBV28; 9 nucleotides line up with TRBD1. With V trimmed by 6 bases and J by 4 bases, 4 bases remained unmatched. Germline loops: CDR1 MDHEN, CDR2 SYDVKM. The CDR3 contains 13 residues. CDR3 DNA: TGTGCCAGCAGACCGACAGGGGGGTACGAGCAGTACTTC. Protein sequence: CASRPTGGYEQYF.

This clonotype was recorded at least ten times. The chain has TRBV4-1 and TRBJ2-7; 11 bases are shared with TRBD2. This CDR3 has 16 residues. The J segment lost 2 bases and the V segment lost 5 bases, leaving 8 bases of the junction unmatched. Germline assignment: CDR1 MGHRA and CDR2 YSYEKL. The CDR3 nucleotides are TGCGCCAGCAGCAACTTAGCGGGAGGGAAGGCCTACGAGCAGTACTTC. Translation gives CASSNLAGGKAYEQYF.

This clonotype was recorded many times. The chain links TRBV5-1 to TRBJ2-2; 8 nucleotides agree with TRBD1. V was pared by 4 bases and J by 5 bases, with 10 bases of the junction left unmatched. The germline gives CDR1 SGHRS, CDR2 YFSETQ. The length of the CDR3 is 16 residues. CDR3 sequence (DNA): TGCGCCAGCAGCGAGGGACAGGCCCGAGGGACCGGGGAGCTGTTTTTT. Translating gives CASSEGQARGTGELFF.

The J gene is TRBJ1-2, the V gene TRBV3-1, with unresolved D. The V and J ends lost 1 base and 1 base respectively, with 10 bases between them. This CDR3 contains 15 residues. Germline-derived CDR1 and CDR2 are LGHDT and YNNKEL (reference sequence). The CDR3 here is CASSQGPGLNYGYTF. As DNA, the CDR3 is TGTGCCAGCAGCCAAGGGCCAGGCCTTAACTATGGCTACACCTTC.

This chain connects TRBV7-2 to TRBJ1-1, with 8 bases that match TRBD1. CDR1 is SGHTA, CDR2 FQGNSA, per germline. V trimming: 5 bases; J trimming: 3 bases; junction bases outside the gene matches: 8. The CDR3 loop spans 15 amino acids. The CDR3: CASSQMQGADTEAFF. CDR3 in DNA: TGTGCCAGCAGCCAGATGCAGGGGGCCGACACTGAAGCTTTCTTT.

This sequence joins TRBV9 and TRBJ2-7; 12 positions agree with TRBD1. The length of the CDR3 is 15 residues. Losses at the gene ends were 4 bases for V and 7 bases for J; bases not matched to a gene: 9. Germline lookup yields CDR1 SGDLS and CDR2 YYNGEE. CDR3 sequence reads: CASSPWDRGRGEQYF. As DNA, the CDR3 is TGTGCCAGCAGCCCCTGGGACAGGGGGCGCGGGGAGCAGTACTTC.

Many counts were recorded for this clonotype. V and J are TRBV6-7 and TRBJ1-1; D perhaps matches TRBD1 (6 bases). TRBV6-7 is marked as an open reading frame, function uncertain. Trimming cost V 4 bases and J 10 bases, with 13 bases left between them. The CDR3 consists of 12 residues. This chain's CDR3 is CASSSQGCSAFF. Here the CDR3 DNA reads TGTGCCAGCAGTTCTCAGGGGTGTTCAGCTTTCTTT.

This clonotype appeared many times. In nucleotides, the CDR3 is TGTGCCAGCAGCTTCAACAGGGATCAGCCCCAGCATTTT. This encodes CASSFNRDQPQHF. The chain recombines TRBV7-2 with TRBJ1-5, with D perhaps TRBD1 (6 bases). Germline V gene sequence: CDR1 SGHTA, CDR2 FQGNSA. This CDR3 is 13 amino acids long. The V end lost 3 bases, the J end lost 5 bases, and 8 bases lay between the germline ends.

This chain connects TRBV7-8 to TRBJ1-2, with TRBD1 as a possible D gene (5 bases). V lost 1 base, J lost 1 base, and 16 bases lay in between. CDR1 is SGHVS, CDR2 FQNEAQ, per germline. The length of the CDR3 is 17 residues. CDR3 region: CASSLGILGPNNYGYTF. The CDR3 nucleotides read TGTGCCAGCAGCTTAGGCATTTTGGGACCGAATAACTATGGCTACACCTTC.

The table lists this clonotype with many counts. The V gene is TRBV7-8, the J gene TRBJ1-1, with no clear D. This CDR3 spans 15 amino acids. CDR1 and CDR2 (germline): SGHVS, FQNEAQ. V was shortened by 1 base and J by 4 bases, with 13 bases between the two germline ends. CDR3 residues: CASSLDRALGTEAFF. The CDR3 DNA sequence: TGTGCCAGCAGCTTAGACCGGGCCCTGGGCACTGAAGCTTTCTTT.

The chain employs TRBV27 and TRBJ2-7; the D is unclear. The CDR3 contains 13 residues. The ends were cut back, 4 bases at V and 5 bases at J, with 12 bases in the middle. The germline gives CDR1 MNHEY, CDR2 SMNVEV (reference sequence). The CDR3 coding sequence is TGTGCCAGCAGTTCCGGTAGTCTAAACGAGCAGTACTTC. It specifies CASSSGSLNEQYF.